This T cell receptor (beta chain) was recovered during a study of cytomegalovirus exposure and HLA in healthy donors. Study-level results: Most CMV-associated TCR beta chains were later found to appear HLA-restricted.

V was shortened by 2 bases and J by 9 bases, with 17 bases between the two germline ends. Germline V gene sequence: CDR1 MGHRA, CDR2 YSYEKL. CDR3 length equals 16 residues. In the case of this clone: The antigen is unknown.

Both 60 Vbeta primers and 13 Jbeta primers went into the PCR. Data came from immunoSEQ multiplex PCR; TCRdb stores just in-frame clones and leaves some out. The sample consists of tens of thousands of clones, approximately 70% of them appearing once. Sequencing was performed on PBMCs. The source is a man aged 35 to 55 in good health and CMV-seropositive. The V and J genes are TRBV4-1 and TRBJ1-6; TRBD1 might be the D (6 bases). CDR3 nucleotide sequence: TGCGCCAGCAGCCAATACGTCGGGGGGCATGGTTCACCCCTCCACTTT. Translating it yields CASSQYVGGHGSPLHF.